This T cell receptor (beta chain) was identified in a study of shared clonotypes between healthy human individuals. Between the trimmed V and J ends, which lost 3 bases and 4 bases, there was a span of 10 bases. Germline V gene data show CDR1 as SGDLS and CDR2 as YYNGEE. This CDR3 is 13 amino acids long. For this clone: Its cognate antigen is unknown.

Study-level points and caveats: As a rule, naive subsets had a larger estimated richness than memory subsets. Only blood underwent sampling, and tissue repertoires likely differ. With several donors compared, roughly 4.9% of naive CD4 clonotypes were shared.

Donors included only healthy HIV-negative adults lacking recent acute infections or vaccinations. Sequencing was performed with immunoSEQ multiplex PCR; in TCRdb, only in-frame clones are kept and a portion is missing. The sample holds around 340,000 clones, around 70% seen once. The specimen was memory CD4+ T cells sorted from blood. Subset meaning: CD45RA-negative fraction. The chain links TRBV9 to TRBJ2-5, with D tentatively TRBD1 or TRBD2 (5 bases each). The TCR originated in a man aged 25 to 45 in good health. CDR3 sequence: CASSGGPRETQYF. In DNA, the CDR3 is TGTGCCAGCAGCGGGGGACCTAGAGAGACCCAGTACTTC. Variable domain in full (rest from reference TRBV9 and TRBJ2-5): DSGVTQTPKHLITATGQRVTLRCSPRSGDLSVYWYQQSLDQGLQFLIQYYNGEERAKGNILERFSAQQFPDLHSELNLSSLELGDSALYFCASSGGPRETQYFGPGTRLLVL.